A single sample gave rise to the 12 T cell receptor beta chains below, sequenced in a study of blood T cell repertoires in COVID-19. TCRdb keeps only in-frame clones here, not all; method: immunoSEQ multiplex PCR. This table has approximately 260,000 clones, 82% appearing once. The sample consisted of peripheral blood. The receptor source for this set is a woman aged 55 to 70 with active or convalescent COVID-19.

The chain is built from TRBV3-1 (or the pseudogene TRBV3-2) and TRBJ2-1, with 10 nucleotides matching TRBD1. V was pared by 6 bases and J by 1 base, with 3 bases of the junction left unmatched. CDR1 and CDR2 from the germline V gene are LGHDT and YNNKEL (reference sequence). This CDR3 comprises 15 residues. The CDR3 loop reads CASSPGQGSYNEQFF. DNA for the CDR3: TGTGCCAGCAGTCCGGGACAGGGGTCCTACAATGAGCAGTTCTTC.

The chain carries TRBV7-9 and TRBJ1-6, with TRBD1 identical over 9 bases. Trimming at V came to 3 bases and at J to 8 bases, leaving 2 bases not matched to a gene. The CDR3 has 14 residues. Germline CDR1 SEHNR, CDR2 FQNEAQ (reference sequence). The chain's CDR3 is CASSFGTGYSPLHF. CDR3 bases: TGTGCCAGCAGCTTTGGGACAGGGTATTCACCCCTCCACTTT.

The chain joins TRBV10-3 to TRBJ1-6; maybe TRBD1 (6 bases). The V end was cut by 0 bases, the J end by 11 bases, with 11 bases between. Per the germline V gene, CDR1 is ENHRY and CDR2 is SYGVKD. The CDR3 has 14 amino acids. The DNA for the CDR3 is TGTGCCATCAGTGAGTCAACAGGGACGGCACCCCTCCACTTT. It specifies CAISESTGTAPLHF.

The V gene is TRBV6-2 or TRBV6-3, the J gene TRBJ2-3; possibly TRBD1 for D (6 bases). The ends were cut back, 0 bases at V and 2 bases at J, with 12 bases in the middle. The CDR3 contains 16 residues. CDR1 MNHEY and CDR2 SVGEGT come from the germline V gene. The CDR3 DNA sequence: TGTGCCAGCAGTTACTCGTGGGGGCGAGACACAGATACGCAGTATTTT. This translates into CASSYSWGRDTDTQYF.

This clone occurred once. The chain couples TRBV14 to TRBJ2-5, with 8 nucleotides matching TRBD1. V lost 4 bases, J lost 5 bases, and 3 bases stayed unmatched. CDR3 length: 13 amino acids. The germline V gene encodes CDR1 SGHDN and CDR2 FVKESK. CDR3 sequence reads: CASSRTGKETQYF. The CDR3 DNA follows: TGTGCCAGCAGCCGGACAGGGAAGGAGACCCAGTACTTC.

The chain employs TRBV7-8 and TRBJ2-1, with unresolved D. Germline values: CDR1 SGHVS, CDR2 FQNEAQ. The V gene lost 6 bases and the J gene lost 2 bases, with 11 bases spanning the gap. CDR3 length: 14 amino acids. CDR3 residues: CASRNDFPYNEQFF. The DNA of the CDR3 is TGTGCCAGCAGAAATGACTTCCCCTACAATGAGCAGTTCTTC.

This clone appeared once. The chain recombines TRBV7-3 with TRBJ2-6; 10 bases map to TRBD1. Germline-derived CDR1 and CDR2 are SGHTA and FQGTGA. With 5 bases clipped from V and 0 bases from J, the junction kept 4 bases outside the gene matches. The CDR3 is 17 residues long. As DNA, the CDR3 is TGTGCCAGCAGCAGACAGGGGGCCAGCTCTGGGGCCAACGTCCTGACTTTC. It is translated as CASSRQGASSGANVLTF.

This clone was seen once. CDR3 nucleotide sequence: TGTGCCAGCAGTTACGCAGGGGGTGCAACTAATGAAAAACTGTTTTTT. Translation gives CASSYAGGATNEKLFF. The chain combines TRBV6-5 with TRBJ1-4, with 7 bases fitting TRBD1. CDR1 and CDR2 from the germline V gene are MNHEY and SVGAGI. The CDR3 is 16 amino acids. V shed 2 bases, J shed 0 bases, and the junction held 3 bases outside the gene matches.

The genes are TRBV6-6 and TRBJ2-4, with TRBD2 matching over 7 bases. The ends lost 5 bases at V and 3 bases at J; junction bases unmatched: 10. The length of the CDR3 is 16 residues. Germline values: CDR1 MNHNY, CDR2 SVGAGI (reference sequence). CDR3 sequence (DNA): TGTGCCAGCAGTGGGCCCGGGACTACTGACAAAAACATTCAGTACTTC. As protein: CASSGPGTTDKNIQYF.

In its sample, this clone was seen once. This chain links TRBV7-6 with TRBJ2-3; D unresolved. The CDR3 length is 14 residues. Germline CDR1 and CDR2: SGHVS and FNYEAQ. V lost 1 base and J lost 4, with 9 bases in between. CDR3: CASSLGLDPDTQYF. The CDR3 DNA is TGTGCCAGCAGCTTAGGGCTAGACCCAGATACGCAGTATTTT.

This chain uses TRBV27 with TRBJ1-1, with 9 bases matching TRBD1. Germline V gene lookup returns CDR1 MNHEY and CDR2 SMNVEV (reference sequence). The CDR3 extends over 15 amino acids. The V gene end was trimmed by 3 bases and the J gene end by 5 bases; junction bases not matched to a gene: 7. The CDR3 protein is CASSLAGTGNTEAFF. The CDR3 DNA reads as TGTGCCAGCAGTTTGGCCGGGACAGGGAATACTGAAGCTTTCTTT.

The V call is TRBV30, the J call TRBJ2-7; TRBD1 might be the D (5 bases). Germline V gene data show CDR1 as GTSNPN and CDR2 as SVGIG (reference sequence). The ends were cut back, 3 bases at V and 3 bases at J, with 15 bases in the middle. This CDR3 has 14 amino acids. In DNA form, the CDR3 reads TGTGCCTGGAGGGAGCAGGGTAAGGGCTACGAGCAGTACTTC. This gives the protein CAWREQGKGYEQYF.